These T cell receptor beta chains were read from a single sample in a study of type 1 regulatory T cells. MiXCR, run by TCRdb on the reads, gives a single entry per CDR3 protein. The sample comprises over 55,000 distinct CDR3 sequences, about 60% of which are singletons, and 7.6% rests with the top ten. These receptors' antigens are unknown. The sample taken for sequencing was cultured T cells, either the whole culture or a sorted T cell fraction (not recorded which). Source of these receptors: a human donor in good health. CDR3s include the opening cysteine and the closing phenylalanine or tryptophan. The D gene is left open where the match is weak. A clone size is listed for some rows: how often the clone was seen (once, few, many), or a class if it is expanded.

TRBV7-2	TRBJ1-2	-	once	TGTGCCAGCAGCCAAAATCAGGGTCTTCGGGGCTACACCTTC	CASSQNQGLRGYTF
TRBV20-1	TRBJ2-2	-	once	TGCAGTGCTAGAGGCTTCACCGGTACCGGGGAGCTGTTTTTT	CSARGFTGTGELFF
TRBV4-3	TRBJ2-1	-	few	TGCGCCAGCAGCCAAGATGGTCCAGGGGGGAATGAGCAGTTCTTC	CASSQDGPGGNEQFF
TRBV6-1	TRBJ2-1	TRBD2	-	TGTGCCACTATACTAGCGGGGAGATACTACAATGAGCAGTTCTTC	CATILAGRYYNEQFF
TRBV14	TRBJ2-1	TRBD1	-	TGTGCCAGCAGCCAAGGATCCCAGGGGGACAATGAGCAGTTCTTC	CASSQGSQGDNEQFF
TRBV6-2/TRBV6-3	TRBJ2-2	TRBD2	few	TGTGCCAGCAGTGGGAGGGAGGGGCGTACCGGGGAGCTGTTTTTT	CASSGREGRTGELFF
TRBV6-1	TRBJ2-7	-	once	TGTGCCAGCAGTGAAGTGCGCTTGAGCTCCTACGAGCAGTACTTC	CASSEVRLSSYEQYF
TRBV30	TRBJ2-3	-	-	TGTGCCTGGAGTGAGGGGAACACAGATACGCAGTATTTT	CAWSEGNTDTQYF
TRBV5-1	TRBJ2-5	TRBD1	-	TGCGCCAGCAGCCCATACCCGGACAGGGGAGAGACCCAGTACTTC	CASSPYPDRGETQYF
TRBV19	TRBJ1-1	TRBD1	-	TGTGCCACTAGAAGAGGGGGCAACACTGAAGCTTTCTTT	CATRRGGNTEAFF
TRBV7-9	TRBJ2-1	TRBD2	-	TGTGCCAGCAGCCAAGGTGTCCTTGGCGGGAGCTCCTACAATGAGCAGTTCTTC	CASSQGVLGGSSYNEQFF
TRBV5-1	TRBJ1-2	TRBD1	-	TGCGCCAGCAGCTTGTTCGGACAGGCATCGAGTACGGGTGGCTACACCTTC	CASSLFGQASSTGGYTF
TRBV7-7	TRBJ2-2	-	-	TGTGCCAGCAGCTTAGGGTTGGCCGGGGAGCTGTTTTTT	CASSLGLAGELFF
TRBV9	TRBJ1-1	-	few	TGTGCCAGCAGCGTGGGGGGTGTTAACACTGAAGCTTTCTTT	CASSVGGVNTEAFF
TRBV5-1	TRBJ2-2	-	-	TGCGCCAGCAGCTTGGTCGGCGGGTCGAACACCGGGGAGCTGTTTTTT	CASSLVGGSNTGELFF
TRBV20-1	TRBJ2-1	-	-	TGCAGTGCCCCTCGGGCTGCCTACAATGAGCAGTTCTTC	CSAPRAAYNEQFF
TRBV5-1	TRBJ2-5	-	-	TGCGCCAGCAGCTTGGATTGGGGCGAAGAGACCCAGTACTTC	CASSLDWGEETQYF
TRBV3-1	TRBJ2-5	TRBD2	-	TGTGCCAGCAGCCCCCGGGTAGCGGGAGTTCTAGAGACCCAGTACTTC	CASSPRVAGVLETQYF
TRBV12-3/TRBV12-4	TRBJ2-1	TRBD2	-	TGTGCCAGCAGTTTAGACGGGAGGGCCTACAATGAGCAGTTCTTC	CASSLDGRAYNEQFF
TRBV27	TRBJ2-5	-	-	TGTGCCAGCAGTTTATTAGGGAGAACCGCCTTTGCGGACCAGGGGCGGGAGACCCAGTACTTC	CASSLLGRTAFADQGRETQYF
TRBV20-1	TRBJ1-1	-	-	TGCAGTGCTAGTCCGGGGGTGTCGTACGGTGAAGCTTTCTTT	CSASPGVSYGEAFF
TRBV19	TRBJ1-2	-	-	TGTGCCAGTAGTCATAAGTTAGGACAGAACTATGGCTACACCTTC	CASSHKLGQNYGYTF
TRBV12-3/TRBV12-4	TRBJ2-3	-	-	TGTGCCAGCAGTTTCGCGGAGGGCACAGATACGCAGTATTTT	CASSFAEGTDTQYF
TRBV20-1	TRBJ2-7	-	few	TGCAGTGCTAGTCACGACGAGCAGTACTTC	CSASHDEQYF
TRBV6-6	TRBJ1-2	TRBD1	-	TGTGCCAGCAGTTTAATCCGGGACAGTTTTTGGGGCTACACCTTC	CASSLIRDSFWGYTF
TRBV4-3	TRBJ2-3	-	once	TGCGCCAGCAGCCAGTTGTCAGCGGGAGATACGCAGTATTTT	CASSQLSAGDTQYF
TRBV19	TRBJ2-2	-	-	TGTGCCAGTAGTTTCCAGGGGAACCTCGGGGAGCTGTTTTTT	CASSFQGNLGELFF
TRBV25-1	TRBJ2-1	TRBD2	medium-sized	TGTGCCAGCCCTGAACCGGGGACTAGCGGGAGTGAGCAGTTCTTC	CASPEPGTSGSEQFF
TRBV6-5	TRBJ2-2	TRBD1	few	TGTGCCAGCAGTTACTCGACGGACAGGGCGGGCACCGGGGAGCTGTTTTTT	CASSYSTDRAGTGELFF